Each of the 32 T cell receptor beta chains below was sequenced from the same sample in a study of T-cell reconstitution after alpha-beta-depleted transplantation in children. Using unique molecular identifiers, the investigators prepared the TCRbeta library. TCRdb reprocessed the PCR reads with MiXCR, giving one entry per CDR3 protein. The data contain around 270,000 distinct CDR3 sequences, around 10% of them seen just once; the ten biggest clones take up around 7.6%. Sequenced material: PBMCs, taken before TCRalphabeta/CD19-depleted stem cell transplant. These receptors were taken from a boy younger than two with acute myeloid leukemia, due to receive a stem cell transplant.

This clonotype was detected ten times or more. The chain is built from TRBV27 and TRBJ2-2, with 10 positions matching TRBD1. Germline CDR1 is MNHEY and CDR2 is SMNVEV (reference sequence). CDR3 size: 15 residues. The junction had 8 bases not matched to a gene; V was cut back by 8 bases and J by 5 bases. Here the CDR3 DNA reads TGTGCCAGCGCTCAGGGACAGGGGAGGACCGGGGAGCTGTTTTTT. Its protein product is CASAQGQGRTGELFF.

This clonotype was counted ten times or more. The chain joins TRBV9 to TRBJ2-7; 9 bases are a match to TRBD1. Trimming removed 3 bases from V and 3 bases from J; junction bases left unmatched: 7. Germline CDR1 is SGDLS and CDR2 is YYNGEE. The length of the CDR3 is 15 residues. The CDR3 protein is CASSAAGTGNYEQYF. The CDR3 DNA is TGTGCCAGCAGCGCGGCCGGGACAGGGAACTACGAGCAGTACTTC.

This clonotype was seen at least ten times. This rearrangement joins TRBV19 to TRBJ2-1; D gene uncertain. The CDR3 consists of 17 residues. V lost 3 bases and J 2 bases, leaving 17 bases between the germline ends. Germline values: CDR1 LNHDA, CDR2 SQIVND (reference sequence). The CDR3 DNA sequence: TGTGCCAGTAGTATGGTCCCGCTAGGAAGCCCCTACAATGAGCAGTTCTTC. This encodes CASSMVPLGSPYNEQFF.

This clonotype was observed at least ten times. The chain links TRBV12-3 or TRBV12-4 to TRBJ2-7, with a possible D match to TRBD2 (5 bases). Trimming took 6 bases from V and 0 from J, leaving 15 bases between them. This CDR3 spans 15 amino acids. The CDR3 is CASSPDAEGSYEQYF. In DNA, the CDR3 is TGTGCCAGCAGCCCCGACGCCGAGGGCTCCTACGAGCAGTACTTC.

In this sample, this clonotype turned up many times. J is TRBJ2-3 and V is TRBV15, with D unresolved. V was clipped by 3 bases and J by 1 base, with 8 bases between them. Germline V gene data show CDR1 as LNHNV and CDR2 as YYDKDF (reference sequence). This CDR3 spans 14 amino acids. CDR3 loop: CATSRRRRTDTQYF. As DNA, the CDR3 is TGTGCCACCAGCAGGAGACGACGCACAGATACGCAGTATTTT.

This clonotype was observed many times. The rearrangement joins TRBV9 to TRBJ2-3; 9 bases are a match to TRBD2. The CDR3 sequence is 14 residues long. CDR1 and CDR2 from the germline V gene are SGDLS and YYNGEE. V lost 3 bases to trimming and J lost 2 bases; unmatched junction nucleotides: 1. The CDR3 DNA follows: TGTGCCAGCAGCGCTAGCGGGGACACAGATACGCAGTATTTT. Translation: CASSASGDTDTQYF.

This clonotype was recorded a few times. Since a much larger clone is just one base distant, this may be a read error. This chain connects TRBV5-1 to TRBJ2-1, with 9 positions matching TRBD2. The CDR3 consists of 16 residues. Germline V CDR1 and CDR2: SGHRS, YFSETQ. With V trimmed by 2 bases and J by 2 bases, 5 bases remained unmatched. CDR3 bases: TGCGCCAGCAGCTTTGTTAGCGGGAGCGCCTACAATGAGCAGTTCTTC. Its translation: CASSFVSGSAYNEQFF.

This clonotype was seen repeatedly, ten times or more. The V gene is TRBV12-3 or TRBV12-4, the J gene TRBJ2-1; possibly TRBD2 for D (5 bases). V shed 7 bases and J shed 0 bases, with 7 bases lying between them. The CDR3 runs to 13 residues. The CDR3 sequence: CASKRDSYNEQFF. The CDR3 DNA reads TGTGCCAGCAAACGGGACTCCTACAATGAGCAGTTCTTC.

This clonotype was found many times. The CDR3 protein is CASSLVRGGGPSYEQYF. DNA for the CDR3: TGCGCCAGCAGCTTGGTTCGCGGCGGGGGACCATCCTACGAGCAGTACTTC. The genes are TRBV5-1 and TRBJ2-7; 7 bases are shared with TRBD2. The germline V gene encodes CDR1 SGHRS and CDR2 YFSETQ. After removal of 0 bases from V and 1 base from J, the junction contained 10 bases not matched to a gene. This CDR3 has 17 amino acids.

There are many counts of this clonotype. V gene TRBV10-3 combines with J gene TRBJ2-3, with TRBD1 matching 11 bases. Trimming cost V 3 bases and J 4 bases; bases outside gene matches: 3. The CDR3 sequence is 15 residues long. Germline lookup yields CDR1 ENHRY and CDR2 SYGVKD. CDR3 protein: CAISDPGQGADTQYF. In DNA, the CDR3 is TGTGCCATCAGTGACCCGGGACAGGGGGCAGATACGCAGTATTTT.

This clonotype was observed at least ten times. The rearrangement links TRBV27 to TRBJ2-7; tentatively, D is TRBD1 (5 bases). CDR1 is MNHEY and CDR2 is SMNVEV in the germline V gene (reference sequence). The V end lost 6 bases, the J end lost 0 bases, and 12 bases lay between the germline ends. The CDR3 is made up of 14 amino acids. This CDR3 reads CASSATVNSYEQYF. For the CDR3, the DNA is TGTGCCAGCAGCGCGACAGTCAACTCCTACGAGCAGTACTTC.

Ten or more counts support this clonotype. V and J are TRBV7-8 and TRBJ2-5; D is unresolved. Trimming shortened V by 2 bases and J by 6 bases, and 4 bases separated the two germline ends. Looked up from germline, CDR1 is SGHVS and CDR2 is FQNEAQ. The CDR3 spans 11 residues. The CDR3 DNA follows: TGTGCCAGCAGCTTACTGCAGACCCAGTACTTC. Translating gives CASSLLQTQYF.

The sample holds many counts of this clonotype. This rearrangement joins TRBV27 to TRBJ2-3; D call uncertain. V was trimmed by 8 bases and J by 0 bases, leaving 12 bases between them. The CDR3 spans 14 residues. The germline CDR1 and CDR2 sequences are MNHEY and SMNVEV (reference sequence). The CDR3 loop is CASRSDSSTDTQYF. CDR3 DNA sequence: TGTGCCAGCCGGAGTGACTCGAGCACAGATACGCAGTATTTT.

With respect to this clonotype: A much larger clone is a single base away; this may be a read error. The chain carries TRBV29-1 and TRBJ2-1, with D possibly TRBD1 on 5 matching bases. Trimming left V 3 bases short and J 4 bases short, with 16 bases between. CDR3 size: 15 residues. The germline CDR1 and CDR2 sequences are SQVTM and ANQGSEA. CDR3 loop: CSVESPLQAYNEQFF. The CDR3, as DNA: TGCAGCGTTGAGAGTCCGTTACAGGCTTACAATGAGCAGTTCTTC.

Points on this clonotype: An end of the junction does not agree with germline; a read error may underlie this. This sequence joins TRBV20-1 and TRBJ2-1; the match to TRBD2 covers 16 bases. The germline gives CDR1 DFQATT, CDR2 SNEGSKA (reference sequence). The CDR3 has 16 amino acids. The CDR3 is CCAMGLAGGAYNEQFF. The DNA for the CDR3 is TGCTGTGCTATGGGACTAGCGGGAGGGGCCTACAATGAGCAGTTCTTC.

This clonotype was observed a handful of times. The chain has TRBV4-3 and TRBJ2-1; 8 bases fit TRBD2. Per germline, CDR1 LGHNA and CDR2 YSLEER. The junction had 13 bases not matched to a gene; V was cut back by 3 bases and J by 9 bases. The CDR3 totals 16 residues. CDR3 in amino acids: CASSHLPLAGLAEQFF. CDR3 sequence (DNA): TGCGCCAGCAGCCACCTGCCCTTAGCGGGACTGGCTGAGCAGTTCTTC.

This clonotype was seen many times. The rearrangement links TRBV7-6 to TRBJ2-7; 8 bases line up with TRBD1. This CDR3 has 17 amino acids. V was clipped by 1 base and J by 3 bases; unmatched bases: 11. The germline V gene encodes CDR1 SGHVS and CDR2 FNYEAQ. The DNA of the CDR3 is TGTGCCAGCAGCTTAGAGAAGAGGGCAGGGGGCAACTACGAGCAGTACTTC. As protein: CASSLEKRAGGNYEQYF.

This clonotype was observed many times. The chain links TRBV20-1 to TRBJ2-5; D gene ambiguous. CDR3 size: 15 residues. The germline V gene encodes CDR1 DFQATT and CDR2 SNEGSKA (reference sequence). Between the trimmed V and J ends, which lost 0 bases and 2 bases, there was a span of 13 bases. CDR3 sequence reads: CSARDGADSQETQYF. CDR3 DNA: TGCAGTGCTAGAGATGGCGCTGACTCACAAGAGACCCAGTACTTC.

This clonotype was seen repeatedly, ten times or more. The rearrangement links TRBV5-5 to TRBJ2-1; 8 bases agree with TRBD2. V gave up 0 bases and J gave up 10 bases; unmatched junction bases: 15. The CDR3 runs 17 residues. Germline loops: CDR1 SGHKS, CDR2 YYEKEE (reference sequence). CDR3 coding DNA: TGTGCCAGCAGCTTGGCACCAACTAGCGGCTCTGAAAAAGAGCAGTTCTTC. This translates into CASSLAPTSGSEKEQFF.

This clonotype was found many times. V is TRBV5-5 and J is TRBJ2-7; weak D call: TRBD2 (7 bases). The V end was cut by 1 base, the J end by 2 bases, with 10 bases between. Germline CDR1 is SGHKS and CDR2 is YYEKEE (reference sequence). The CDR3 is 14 amino acids. The CDR3 DNA is TGTGCCAGCAGCTTGCCGCGGGGGCCCTACGAGCAGTACTTC. Translated: CASSLPRGPYEQYF.

The chain employs TRBV6-6 and TRBJ2-7, with 7 bases matching TRBD2. Trimming at V came to 8 bases and at J to 5 bases, leaving 9 bases not matched to a gene. The CDR3 extends over 13 amino acids. Germline values: CDR1 MNHNY, CDR2 SVGAGI (reference sequence). CDR3 in amino acids: CASGREGRNEQYF. The CDR3 DNA sequence: TGTGCCAGCGGGAGGGAGGGCCGAAACGAGCAGTACTTC.

This clonotype was found many times. This chain connects TRBV6-1 to TRBJ2-1; the D gene is possibly TRBD1 (5 bases). CDR1 MNHNS and CDR2 SASEGT come from the germline V gene. V lost 6 bases and J lost 6, with 15 bases in between. The CDR3 length is 14 residues. CDR3 residues: CASSLVRGPNEQFF. The CDR3 coding sequence is TGTGCCAGCAGCCTCGTAAGGGGTCCCAATGAGCAGTTCTTC.

This clonotype was seen many times. This chain connects TRBV11-3 to TRBJ2-2; no firm D call. This CDR3 is built from 13 residues. Per germline, CDR1 SGHNT and CDR2 YENEEA. Trimming cost V 0 bases and J 3 bases, with 2 bases left between them. CDR3 in DNA: TGTGCCAGCAGCTTAGAACACACCGGGGAGCTGTTTTTT. Translating it yields CASSLEHTGELFF.

The J gene is TRBJ2-2, the V gene TRBV29-1; possibly TRBD2 for D (6 bases). Trimming stripped 7 bases from V and 4 bases from J, with 25 bases between. The germline V gene has CDR1 SQVTM and CDR2 ANQGSEA. This CDR3 contains 17 residues. The CDR3 loop is CSAPMGGPGRSTGELFF. DNA of the CDR3: TGCAGCGCCCCCATGGGGGGTCCAGGACGGAGCACCGGGGAGCTGTTTTTT.

About this clonotype itself: This may arise from a read error, as a much more abundant clone is one base away. CDR3 region: CASSPPENEQFF. Here the CDR3 DNA reads TGTGCCAGCAGCCCTCCTGAAAATGAGCAGTTCTTC. This sequence joins TRBV9 and TRBJ2-1; no firm D call. CDR3 length equals 12 residues. Trimming removed 4 bases from V and 7 bases from J, with 9 bases in between. Germline CDR1 SGDLS, CDR2 YYNGEE.

The table lists this clonotype with many counts. J is TRBJ2-5 and V is TRBV11-2, with D possibly matching TRBD1 (5 bases). The CDR3 totals 13 residues. The V and J ends lost 3 bases and 9 bases respectively, with 14 bases between them. The germline gives CDR1 SGHAT, CDR2 FQNNGV. The CDR3 protein is CASSLRDQGAQYF. The CDR3 DNA reads as TGTGCCAGCAGCTTGAGAGATCAAGGGGCCCAGTACTTC.

This clonotype was seen a handful of times. The rearrangement uses TRBV6-1 and TRBJ1-2; TRBD1 might be the D (6 bases). Germline loops: CDR1 MNHNS, CDR2 SASEGT. V lost 2 bases, J lost 1 base, and 17 bases lay in between. CDR3 length equals 17 residues. The CDR3 coding sequence is TGTGCCAGCAGTGAATACCTCCTGGACAGCCTTAACTATGGCTACACCTTC. Translating it yields CASSEYLLDSLNYGYTF.

This clonotype occurred many times. The genes are TRBV12-3 or TRBV12-4 and TRBJ2-2; maybe TRBD2 (5 bases). The V end was cut by 5 bases, the J end by 5 bases, with 15 bases between. This CDR3 has 15 amino acids. The CDR3 here is CASSPRGWGTGELFF. CDR3 DNA sequence: TGTGCCAGCAGTCCCCGGGGATGGGGAACCGGGGAGCTGTTTTTT.

The rearrangement links TRBV2 to TRBJ2-3; the D is unclear. Per the germline V gene, CDR1 is SNHLY and CDR2 is FYNNEI. Trimming took 5 bases from V and 0 from J, leaving 6 bases between them. The CDR3 has 13 residues. CDR3 loop: CASSLESTDTQYF. The DNA for the CDR3 is TGTGCCAGCAGTCTGGAAAGCACAGATACGCAGTATTTT. The full variable domain, with the rest looked up from reference TRBV2 and TRBJ2-3, is EPEVTQTPSHQVTQMGQEVILRCVPISNHLYFYWYRQILGQKVEFLVSFYNNEISEKSEIFDDQFSVERPDGSNFTLKIRSTKLEDSAMYFCASSLESTDTQYFGPGTRLTVL.

This clonotype came up many times. The chain carries TRBV24-1 and TRBJ2-2; 12 nucleotides line up with TRBD1. The CDR3 spans 17 residues. Looked up from germline, CDR1 is KGHDR and CDR2 is SFDVKD. V lost 6 bases, J lost 7 bases, and 11 bases stayed unmatched. The CDR3 reads CATSSRDRGPELGELFF. The CDR3 nucleotides read TGTGCCACCAGTTCCCGGGACAGGGGGCCGGAACTCGGGGAGCTGTTTTTT.

This clonotype was seen many times. The chain carries TRBV7-2 and TRBJ2-1; D possibly corresponds to TRBD1 (6 bases). This CDR3 has 15 residues. Trimming pared 1 base from V and 7 bases from J, leaving 14 bases between. Germline-derived CDR1 and CDR2 are SGHTA and FQGNSA. CDR3 nucleotide sequence: TGTGCCAGCAGCTTAGTCGGGACAACCGCTAATGAGCAGTTCTTC. This encodes CASSLVGTTANEQFF.

This clonotype was picked up many times. The chain uses TRBV29-1 and TRBJ2-7; TRBD2 matches 12 bases. The junction had 10 bases not matched to a gene; V was cut back by 5 bases and J by 5 bases. CDR3 length: 15 amino acids. Germline-derived CDR1 and CDR2 are SQVTM and ANQGSEA. In DNA form, the CDR3 reads TGCAGCGTTTTGTTAAGACTAGCGGGAGAGCACGAGCAGTACTTC. It specifies CSVLLRLAGEHEQYF.